This TCR beta chain appears in the sequencing data of a study of blood T cell repertoires in COVID-19. Here immunoSEQ multiplex PCR was the method, and the copy in TCRdb shows in-frame clones only, minus some. Among about 170,000 clones, approximately 81% were seen once, and the ten largest hold approximately 3%. CDR1 is MDHEN and CDR2 is SYDVKM in the germline V gene. Trimming stripped 4 bases from V and 4 bases from J, with 16 bases between. The CDR3 covers 15 residues. The chain joins TRBV28 to TRBJ1-1; D possibly corresponds to TRBD1 (6 bases). This receptor was identified in a human donor with acute or convalescent COVID-19. The donor label of this sample is uncertain. The material sequenced was peripheral blood. The CDR3 DNA sequence: TGTGCCAGCAGTTCCGCAGAACAGGGAAGCACTGAAGCTTTCTTT. Translating it yields CASSSAEQGSTEAFF.